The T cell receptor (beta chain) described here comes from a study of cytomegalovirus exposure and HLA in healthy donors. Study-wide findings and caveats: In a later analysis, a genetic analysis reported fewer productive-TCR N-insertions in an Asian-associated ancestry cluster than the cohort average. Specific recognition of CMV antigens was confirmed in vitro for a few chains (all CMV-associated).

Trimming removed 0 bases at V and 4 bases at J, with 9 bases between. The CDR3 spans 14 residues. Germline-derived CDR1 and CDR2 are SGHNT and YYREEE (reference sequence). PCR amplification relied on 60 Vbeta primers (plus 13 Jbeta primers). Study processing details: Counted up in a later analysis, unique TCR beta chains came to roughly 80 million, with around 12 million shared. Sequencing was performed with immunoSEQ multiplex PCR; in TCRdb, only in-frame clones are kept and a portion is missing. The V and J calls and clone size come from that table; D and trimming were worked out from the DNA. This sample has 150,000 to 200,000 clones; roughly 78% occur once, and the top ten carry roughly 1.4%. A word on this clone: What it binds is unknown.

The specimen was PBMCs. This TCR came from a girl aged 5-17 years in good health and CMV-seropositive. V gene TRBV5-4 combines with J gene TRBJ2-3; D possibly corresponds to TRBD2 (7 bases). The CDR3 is CASSLGGGPDTQYF. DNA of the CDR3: TGTGCCAGCAGCTTGGGGGGGGGCCCAGATACGCAGTATTTT.